The T cell receptor beta chain under discussion was sequenced for a study of T cell repertoires in cytomegalovirus infection. About the research overall: A matching HLA type, together with CMV infection, was signaled by public TCR beta signatures.

Points on this clonotype: As yet, its antigen is unknown.

The study's findings and limits: CMV carriers with the relevant HLA were identified by cumulative public TCR beta family frequency. In two of eight donors, the top clonotype was HLA-C-restricted CMV-specific.

The trim removed 6 bases at V and 2 bases at J, leaving 9 bases unmatched. From germline, CDR1 is MNHEY and CDR2 SVGAGI. This CDR3 region has 15 residues. TCRdb ran MiXCR on the reads and lists one entry per CDR3 protein. Here the sample spans over 95,000 distinct CDR3 sequences, 30% being singletons. The origin of this receptor is a human donor in good health (CMV status not recorded). Some clones in this sample may be carry-over from other donors' samples. V is TRBV6-5 and J is TRBJ1-1, with 7 nucleotides matching TRBD1. The sequencing here drew on CD8+ T cells from cultured PBMCs, taken from culture after CMV antigen stimulation. CDR3 coding DNA: TGTGCCAGCAGCGAGAGGACAGGATTAAACACTGAAGCTTTCTTT. This sequence encodes CASSERTGLNTEAFF.